This T cell receptor beta chain was sequenced in a study of shared clonotypes between healthy human individuals. Study summary: CD4 naive and CD4 memory each took three plates per donor, while CD8 naive took two and CD8 memory one.

Sequencing was performed with immunoSEQ multiplex PCR; in TCRdb, only in-frame clones are kept and a portion is missing. The table records around 1.9 million clones, about 93% of them present only once. The CDR3 has 11 residues. V was trimmed by 6 bases and J by 10 bases, leaving 10 bases between them. Germline V CDR1 and CDR2: MDHEN, SYDVKM. The naive CD8 subset, CD45RO-negative cells positively selected for CCR7, excluded terminally differentiated effector memory CD45RA+ cells. The clonotype comes from a man aged 18-30 years in good health. Some clones in this sample may be carry-over from other donors' samples. The rearrangement links TRBV28 to TRBJ2-1; no reliable D call. The sample was naive CD8+ T cells from PBMCs. The chain's CDR3 is CASSILGEQFF. The CDR3 nucleotides are TGTGCCAGCAGCATACTCGGCGAGCAGTTCTTC.